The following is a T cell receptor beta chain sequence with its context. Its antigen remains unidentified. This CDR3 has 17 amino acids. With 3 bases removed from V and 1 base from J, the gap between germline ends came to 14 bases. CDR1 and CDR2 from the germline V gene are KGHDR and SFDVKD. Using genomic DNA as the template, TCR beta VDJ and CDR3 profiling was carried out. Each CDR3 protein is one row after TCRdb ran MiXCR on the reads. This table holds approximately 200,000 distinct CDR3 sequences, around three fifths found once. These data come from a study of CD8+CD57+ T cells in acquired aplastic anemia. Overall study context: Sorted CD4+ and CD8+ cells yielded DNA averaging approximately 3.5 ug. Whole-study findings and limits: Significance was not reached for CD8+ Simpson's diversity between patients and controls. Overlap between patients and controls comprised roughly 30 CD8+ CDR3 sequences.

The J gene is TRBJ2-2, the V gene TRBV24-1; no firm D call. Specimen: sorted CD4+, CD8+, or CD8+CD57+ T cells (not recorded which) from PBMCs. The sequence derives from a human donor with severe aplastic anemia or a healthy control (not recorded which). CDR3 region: CATSDPRKVENTGELFF. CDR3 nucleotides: TGTGCCACCAGTGATCCCCGTAAAGTGGAGAACACCGGGGAGCTGTTTTTT.